This T cell receptor beta chain stems from a study of cytomegalovirus exposure and HLA in healthy donors. Assay: immunoSEQ multiplex PCR; the TCRdb copy retains only in-frame clones and omits some. The table lists approximately 150,000 clones, approximately 89% of them singletons. V lost 0 bases to trimming and J lost 0 bases, with 5 bases between them. Germline V CDR1 and CDR2: ENHRY, SYGVKD. This CDR3 region has 14 residues. About this clone: The antigen is unknown.

General study results and limits: Specificity for CMV antigens was confirmed in vitro for a few of the CMV-associated chains. Most TCR sequences were seen very rarely across donors, but some public TCRs occurred in many.

This clonotype was sampled from a man younger than 35 in good health and CMV-seropositive. The sequenced sample was PBMCs. The rearrangement links TRBV10-3 to TRBJ1-2; D not certain. The CDR3 loop reads CAISESAANYGYTF. The CDR3 nucleotides read TGTGCCATCAGTGAGTCGGCAGCTAACTATGGCTACACCTTC.